The 13 T cell receptor beta chains in this list originate from one sample, sequenced in a study of blood T cell repertoires in COVID-19 (dated by TCRdb to 2018 to 2021). Libraries were constructed by the immunoSEQ multiplex PCR assay. The source is immuneACCESS, and TCRdb retained only in-frame sequences with V and J called. Part of the clones is not carried over; for the studies checked, unresolved V genes explain less than half of this, and the remainder is unexplained. The sample data list a few hundred thousand clones, and about 85% of these were observed just once. The ten biggest clones cover around 3.4% of the sample. Material for sequencing was peripheral blood. Receptors were obtained from a woman aged 18-30 years with acute or convalescent COVID-19.

This sequence joins TRBV4-1 and TRBJ2-7, with D hard to call. Trimming cost V 0 bases and J 2 bases, with 14 bases left between them. Germline values: CDR1 MGHRA, CDR2 YSYEKL. This CDR3 is 16 amino acids long. CDR3 DNA: TGCGCCAGCAGCCAAGAACCCCACAGTAAAGCCTACGAGCAGTACTTC. This sequence encodes CASSQEPHSKAYEQYF.

This sequence joins TRBV21-1 and TRBJ1-6; the table's TRBD1 call for D was not verified on the DNA. TRBV21-1 is a documented pseudogene. The CDR3 covers 12 residues. The CDR3 coding sequence is TGTGCTGGCAGGGGGTTTAATTCACCCCTCCACTTT. Its translation is CAGRGFNSPLHF.

The V and J genes are TRBV6-6 and TRBJ1-5; D unclear. CDR3 length: 11 amino acids. The V end lost 4 bases, the J end lost 6 bases, and 4 bases lay between the germline ends. Germline loops: CDR1 MNHNY, CDR2 SVGAGI (reference sequence). This CDR3 is CASSSGQPQHF. The CDR3 DNA reads TGTGCCAGCAGTTCAGGTCAGCCCCAGCATTTT.

The chain is built from TRBV3-1 (or the pseudogene TRBV3-2) and TRBJ2-3; no firm D call. Germline CDR1 and CDR2: LGHDT and YNNKEL (reference sequence). The CDR3 is 14 residues long. Trimming took 2 bases from V and 2 from J, leaving 8 bases between them. The CDR3 is CASSQLAYTDTQYF. The CDR3 DNA reads TGTGCCAGCAGCCAACTCGCGTACACAGATACGCAGTATTTT.

The chain joins TRBV7-2 to TRBJ2-1; 7 bases fit TRBD1. CDR1 and CDR2 from the germline V gene are SGHTA and FQGNSA. The CDR3 has 15 residues. J gave up 3 bases and V 4 bases, and 6 bases lay outside the gene matches. The CDR3: CASSWTGTSYNEQFF. The DNA for the CDR3 is TGTGCCAGCAGCTGGACAGGTACGAGCTACAATGAGCAGTTCTTC.

This sequence joins TRBV6-1 and TRBJ2-7, with a weak D call TRBD2 (5 bases). Deletions cut 2 bases from V and 3 bases from J, with 11 bases between. Germline V gene data show CDR1 as MNHNS and CDR2 as SASEGT. The CDR3 totals 14 residues. The CDR3 reads CASSERGSHYEQYF. Here the CDR3 DNA reads TGTGCCAGCAGTGAACGGGGATCGCACTACGAGCAGTACTTC.

This sequence joins TRBV7-9 and TRBJ2-5; 9 nucleotides agree with TRBD1. Trimming removed 5 bases from V and 5 bases from J; junction bases left unmatched: 9. This CDR3 spans 15 amino acids. The germline gives CDR1 SEHNR, CDR2 FQNEAQ (reference sequence). DNA for the CDR3: TGTGCCAGCAGCGAGACCGGGGACAGGGATGAGACCCAGTACTTC. Encoded protein: CASSETGDRDETQYF.

The chain combines TRBV7-9 with TRBJ1-6; 9 bases align to TRBD1. With V trimmed by 1 base and J by 8 bases, 3 bases remained unmatched. Germline V gives CDR1 SEHNR, CDR2 FQNEAQ (reference sequence). This CDR3 contains 15 residues. The CDR3 DNA sequence: TGTGCCAGCAGCTTAGGGGGGACAGGGCATTCACCCCTCCACTTT. It codes for CASSLGGTGHSPLHF.

CDR3: CASSSDRSLATEAFF. DNA for the CDR3: TGTGCCAGCAGTTCCGACAGAAGCTTGGCCACTGAAGCTTTCTTT. The chain joins TRBV6-5 to TRBJ1-1, with a weak D call TRBD1 (5 bases). This CDR3 comprises 15 residues. CDR1 and CDR2 from the germline V gene are MNHEY and SVGAGI. Deletions cut 4 bases from V and 4 bases from J, with 16 bases between.

In its sample, this clone was seen a few times. V usage is TRBV2 and J usage is TRBJ1-1; D is unresolved. Trimming stripped 8 bases from V and 1 base from J, with 11 bases between. CDR1 and CDR2 (germline): SNHLY, FYNNEI. The CDR3 covers 13 residues. CDR3 in amino acids: CASSPSGNTEAFF. The CDR3 DNA reads as TGTGCCAGCTCACCTTCAGGGAACACTGAAGCTTTCTTT.

The rearrangement links TRBV5-4 to TRBJ2-4; 8 nucleotides agree with TRBD1. V dropped 2 bases and J dropped 7; count of bases not matched to a gene: 8. The CDR3 consists of 15 residues. Germline CDR1 is SGHNT and CDR2 is YYREEE (reference sequence). DNA of the CDR3: TGTGCCAGCAGCTTAGACAGGGGCCGGGGGAACATTCAGTACTTC. It specifies CASSLDRGRGNIQYF.

The chain joins TRBV24-1 to TRBJ2-1, with D unresolved. V dropped 6 bases and J dropped 8 bases, with 7 bases sitting between them. CDR1 and CDR2 from the germline V gene are KGHDR and SFDVKD. The CDR3 has 11 amino acids. CDR3 DNA: TGTGCCACCAGTCCTGGAGATGAGCAGTTCTTC. Translating gives CATSPGDEQFF.

The chain uses TRBV6-5 and TRBJ1-2; 9 bases match TRBD1. This CDR3 spans 15 amino acids. Germline lookup yields CDR1 MNHEY and CDR2 SVGAGI. Trimming removed 5 bases from V and 1 base from J; junction bases left unmatched: 5. The chain's CDR3 is CASSKTGGLNYGYTF. In DNA, the CDR3 is TGTGCCAGCAGTAAGACAGGGGGGCTTAACTATGGCTACACCTTC.